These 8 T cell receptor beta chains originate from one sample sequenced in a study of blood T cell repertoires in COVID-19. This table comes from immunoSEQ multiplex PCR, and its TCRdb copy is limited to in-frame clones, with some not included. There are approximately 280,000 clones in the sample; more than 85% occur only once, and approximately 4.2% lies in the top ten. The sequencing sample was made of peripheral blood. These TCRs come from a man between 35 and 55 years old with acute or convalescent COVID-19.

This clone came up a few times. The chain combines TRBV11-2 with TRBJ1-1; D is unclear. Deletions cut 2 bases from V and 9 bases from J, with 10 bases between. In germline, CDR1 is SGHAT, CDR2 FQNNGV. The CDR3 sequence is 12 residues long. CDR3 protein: CASSLNTDKAFF. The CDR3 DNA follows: TGTGCCAGCAGCTTAAACACAGATAAAGCTTTCTTT.

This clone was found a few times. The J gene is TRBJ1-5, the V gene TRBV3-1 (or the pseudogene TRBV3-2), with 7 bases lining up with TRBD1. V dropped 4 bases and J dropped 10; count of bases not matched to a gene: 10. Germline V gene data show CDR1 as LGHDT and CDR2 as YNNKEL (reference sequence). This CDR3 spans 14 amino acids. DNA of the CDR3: TGTGCCAGCAGCCTAACAGGGGCCCGCGGACCCCAGCATTTT. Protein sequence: CASSLTGARGPQHF.

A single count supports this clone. CDR3 residues: CASSLEGQTYEQYF. CDR3 DNA sequence: TGCGCCAGCAGCTTGGAGGGACAGACCTACGAGCAGTACTTC. The V call is TRBV5-1, the J call TRBJ2-7; 7 bases are a match to TRBD1. The CDR3 is made up of 14 amino acids. CDR1 and CDR2 from the germline V gene are SGHRS and YFSETQ. Trimming cost V 0 bases and J 2 bases; bases outside gene matches: 2.

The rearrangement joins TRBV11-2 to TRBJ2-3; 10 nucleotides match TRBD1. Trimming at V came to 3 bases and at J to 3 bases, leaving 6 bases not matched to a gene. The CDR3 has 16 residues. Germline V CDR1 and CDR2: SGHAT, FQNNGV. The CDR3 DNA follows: TGTGCCAGCAGCTTCTCCGGGACAGGGGAGACAGATACGCAGTATTTT. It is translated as CASSFSGTGETDTQYF.

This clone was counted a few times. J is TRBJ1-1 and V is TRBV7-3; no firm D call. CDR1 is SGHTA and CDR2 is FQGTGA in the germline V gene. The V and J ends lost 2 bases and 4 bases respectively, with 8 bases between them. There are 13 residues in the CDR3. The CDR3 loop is CASSLFRSTEAFF. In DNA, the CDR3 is TGTGCCAGCAGCTTATTTAGAAGCACTGAAGCTTTCTTT.

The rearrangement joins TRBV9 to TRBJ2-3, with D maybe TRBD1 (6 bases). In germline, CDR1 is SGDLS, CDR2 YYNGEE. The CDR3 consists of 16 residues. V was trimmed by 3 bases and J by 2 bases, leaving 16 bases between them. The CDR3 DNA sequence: TGTGCCAGCAGCGCCTCAGGGGCAGGGTACACAGATACGCAGTATTTT. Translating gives CASSASGAGYTDTQYF.

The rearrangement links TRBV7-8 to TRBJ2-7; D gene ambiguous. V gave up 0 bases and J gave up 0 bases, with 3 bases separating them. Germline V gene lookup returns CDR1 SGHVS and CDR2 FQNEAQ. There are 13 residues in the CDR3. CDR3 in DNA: TGTGCCAGCAGCTTAGCCTCCTCCTACGAGCAGTACTTC. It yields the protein CASSLASSYEQYF.

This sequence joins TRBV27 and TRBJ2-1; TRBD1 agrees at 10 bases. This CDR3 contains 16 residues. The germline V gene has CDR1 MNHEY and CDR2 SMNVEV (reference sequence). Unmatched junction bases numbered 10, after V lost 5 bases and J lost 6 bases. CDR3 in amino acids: CASSPPGQGKFNEQFF. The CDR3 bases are TGTGCCAGCAGTCCGCCGGGACAGGGGAAATTCAATGAGCAGTTCTTC.